What follows are 13 T cell receptor beta chains derived from one specimen sequenced in a study of shared clonotypes between healthy human individuals. Here immunoSEQ multiplex PCR was the method, and the copy in TCRdb shows in-frame clones only, minus some. The sample consists of approximately 2.3 million clones, 90% to 95% of them appearing once. Sequencing used naive CD4+ T cells from PBMCs. Subset indicated: CD45RA+ positively selected. The receptors were sampled from a man younger than 35 in good health. Some clones in this sample may be carry-over from other donors' samples.

Only a few counts were recorded for this clone. The J gene is TRBJ2-5, the V gene TRBV7-9; 7 positions match TRBD2. V shed 7 bases and J 3 bases; nucleotides not matched to a gene: 20. The V gene's germline CDR1 is SEHNR and CDR2 FQNEAQ (reference sequence). The CDR3 totals 18 residues. CDR3 residues: CASNPSLREGQIEETQYF. The CDR3 DNA follows: TGTGCCAGCAACCCAAGCCTGAGGGAGGGCCAGATAGAAGAGACCCAGTACTTC. Looking up the rest from reference TRBV7-9 and TRBJ2-5 gives the full variable domain: DTGVSQNPRHKITKRGQNVTFRCDPISEHNRLYWYRQTLGQGPEFLTYFQNEAQLEKSRLLSDRFSAERPKGSFSTLEIQRTEQGDSAMYLCASNPSLREGQIEETQYFGPGTRLLVL.

The chain employs TRBV27 and TRBJ2-2, with no clear D. CDR1 is MNHEY, CDR2 SMNVEV, per germline (reference sequence). The CDR3 loop spans 13 amino acids. Trimming took off 3 bases at V and 7 bases at J, with 9 bases between the two ends. The CDR3 here is CASSLAVYGELFF. DNA for the CDR3: TGTGCCAGCAGTTTGGCGGTGTACGGGGAGCTGTTTTTT.

The chain couples TRBV5-1 to TRBJ2-5, with D possibly called TRBD1 or TRBD2 (5 bases each). The germline V gene encodes CDR1 SGHRS and CDR2 YFSETQ. There are 15 residues in the CDR3. Deletions cut 0 bases from V and 0 bases from J, with 9 bases between. CDR3 in DNA: TGCGCCAGCAGCTTGGTGGGGACGGACCAAGAGACCCAGTACTTC. It yields the protein CASSLVGTDQETQYF.

V gene TRBV5-1 combines with J gene TRBJ1-1; D unclear. V was trimmed by 0 bases and J by 3 bases, leaving 12 bases between them. Germline CDR1 is SGHRS and CDR2 is YFSETQ. The CDR3 has 15 amino acids. DNA of the CDR3: TGCGCCAGCAGCTTGGTTGGGCCGGAATACACTGAAGCTTTCTTT. Residues: CASSLVGPEYTEAFF.

This chain joins TRBV5-4 and TRBJ2-7; no clear D. This CDR3 comprises 12 residues. The ends were cut back, 1 base at V and 2 bases at J, with 4 bases in the middle. The germline gives CDR1 SGHNT, CDR2 YYREEE (reference sequence). CDR3 residues: CASSLFPYEQYF. The CDR3 DNA sequence: TGTGCCAGCAGCTTGTTTCCCTACGAGCAGTACTTC.

J is TRBJ2-1 and V is TRBV18, with 8 nucleotides matching TRBD2. The CDR3 is 15 amino acids. Germline assignment: CDR1 KGHSH and CDR2 LQKENI. V was clipped by 4 bases and J by 14 bases; unmatched bases: 16. CDR3 residues: CASSQTRIGSGIEFF. The CDR3 nucleotides are TGTGCCAGCTCACAGACCAGAATCGGTAGCGGGATAGAGTTCTTC.

The rearrangement uses TRBV12-5 and TRBJ1-1; D is possibly TRBD1 (6 bases). V dropped 7 bases and J dropped 1 base, with 10 bases sitting between them. From germline, CDR1 is LGHNT and CDR2 FRNRAP. This CDR3 spans 13 amino acids. The CDR3 sequence is CASERTENTEAFF. As DNA, the CDR3 is TGTGCTAGTGAACGGACAGAGAACACTGAAGCTTTCTTT.

This chain joins TRBV18 and TRBJ1-5; tentatively, D is TRBD1 (5 bases). Germline V lookup: CDR1 KGHSH, CDR2 LQKENI. The CDR3 contains 14 residues. The V gene lost 1 base and the J gene lost 7 bases, with 11 bases spanning the gap. CDR3 DNA: TGTGCCAGCTCACCACAATCTGGGGGGCAGCCCCAGCATTTT. Translating gives CASSPQSGGQPQHF.

This clone was seen a handful of times. The chain is built from TRBV19 and TRBJ1-5; D uncertain. The CDR3 totals 14 residues. The V and J ends lost 4 bases and 9 bases respectively, with 16 bases between them. Germline CDR1 reads LNHDA; CDR2 reads SQIVND (reference sequence). Written as DNA, the CDR3 is TGTGCCAGTAGTAACTGGACGGACGGTGGGCCCCAGCATTTT. Protein product: CASSNWTDGGPQHF. The complete variable domain, with remaining parts taken from reference TRBV19 and TRBJ1-5, reads DGGITQSPKYLFRKEGQNVTLSCEQNLNHDAMYWYRQDPGQGLRLIYYSQIVNDFQKGDIAEGYSVSREKKESFPLTVTSAQKNPTAFYLCASSNWTDGGPQHFGDGTRLSIL.

The gene calls are TRBV27 and TRBJ2-3, with 7 bases fitting TRBD2. This CDR3 region has 18 residues. Germline CDR1 MNHEY, CDR2 SMNVEV (reference sequence). V dropped 6 bases and J dropped 4; count of bases not matched to a gene: 19. The DNA of the CDR3 is TGTGCCAGCAGGCCAACTCTCGCCCCAGGCGGGAGCTCAGATACGCAGTATTTT. Its translation: CASRPTLAPGGSSDTQYF.

A note on this clone: Other DNA sequences from this sample encode an identical CDR3 as well. V and J are TRBV5-1 and TRBJ1-5, with 8 bases lining up with TRBD1. The length of the CDR3 is 16 residues. With 0 bases clipped from V and 3 bases from J, the junction kept 5 bases outside the gene matches. Germline assignment: CDR1 SGHRS and CDR2 YFSETQ. The CDR3 DNA reads TGCGCCAGCAGCTTGGAAGGACAGGGTTCCAATCAGCCCCAGCATTTT. Protein sequence: CASSLEGQGSNQPQHF.

This chain joins TRBV4-1 and TRBJ2-1; 10 nucleotides match TRBD1. V lost 5 bases, J lost 1 base, and 5 bases stayed unmatched. The CDR3 covers 16 residues. Germline assignment: CDR1 MGHRA and CDR2 YSYEKL. This chain's CDR3 is CASSLRQGASYNEQFF. In nucleotides, the CDR3 is TGCGCCAGCAGCTTAAGACAGGGGGCGTCCTACAATGAGCAGTTCTTC.

In its sample, this clone was seen a few times. This chain joins TRBV12-5 and TRBJ1-1, with a possible D match to TRBD1 (6 bases). CDR3 size: 16 residues. In germline, CDR1 is LGHNT, CDR2 FRNRAP. Trimming took off 2 bases at V and 3 bases at J, with 16 bases between the two ends. CDR3 region: CASGLSRGQDDTEAFF. The CDR3 nucleotides read TGTGCTAGTGGTTTGTCCCGGGGGCAGGACGACACTGAAGCTTTCTTT.